This TCR beta chain is from a study of response to subunit inactivated influenza vaccine. TCRdb passed the RT-PCR reads through MiXCR, listing each CDR3 protein once. The table includes under 850,000 distinct CDR3 sequences, about 18% detected once. Looked up from germline, CDR1 is SEHNR and CDR2 is FQNEAQ (reference sequence). Trimming pared 5 bases from V and 2 bases from J, leaving 12 bases between. The CDR3 is 14 amino acids. The sample holds a few counts of this clonotype. The receptor was isolated from a man in his forties or fifties who received an inactivated influenza vaccine. This material consisted of PBMCs from blood, taken 5 days after vaccination. V usage is TRBV7-9 and J usage is TRBJ1-1; D uncertain. Here the CDR3 DNA reads TGTGCCAGCAGCCCTCCTACATCAAACACTGAAGCTTTCTTT. This translates into CASSPPTSNTEAFF.